Listed below are T cell receptor beta chains from one sample, sequenced in a study of shared clonotypes between healthy human individuals. Assay used: immunoSEQ multiplex PCR; TCRdb lists only in-frame clones, some missing. The data contain about 92,000 clones, 60% to 70% of them seen just once; the ten biggest clones take up approximately 55%. Sequencing was performed on memory CD8+ T cells sorted from blood. These receptors were obtained from a man aged 25-45 years in good health. CDR3s include the opening cysteine and the closing phenylalanine or tryptophan. The D gene is left open where the match is weak. Rows may omit the clone size; those that give it use once, few, many or a size class.

d_gene,abundance,j_gene,v_gene,CDR3nt,CDR3aa
TRBD1,few,TRBJ2-1,TRBV29-1,TGCAGCGTTAGGACAGGGTTATCCAATGAGCAGTTCTTC,CSVRTGLSNEQFF
TRBD2,-,TRBJ2-1,TRBV10-2,TGCGCCAGCATCTCGACTAGCGGGAGTAATGAGCAGTTCTTC,CASISTSGSNEQFF
-,-,TRBJ1-1,TRBV6-1,TGTGCCGCCCGGCTTGTGGGCAACACTGAAGCTTTCTTT,CAARLVGNTEAFF
-,once,TRBJ1-2,TRBV6-5,TGTGCCAGCAGTTACTCCCCCAGGGTGAGGGGCTATGGCTACACCTTC,CASSYSPRVRGYGYTF
TRBD2,-,TRBJ2-3,TRBV5-4,TGTGCCAGCAGCTTGGCGGCTAGCGGGAGAGCAGATACGCAGTATTTT,CASSLAASGRADTQYF
-,-,TRBJ2-1,TRBV29-1,TGCAGCGCCCCGGCCCCGCACGATTACAATGAGCAGTTCTTC,CSAPAPHDYNEQFF
-,-,TRBJ1-5,TRBV28,TGTGCCAGCAGACCACGACCCACTCGGACAGGCAATCAGCCCCAGCATTTT,CASRPRPTRTGNQPQHF
TRBD2,-,TRBJ2-7,TRBV30,TGTGCCTGGAGTGCACAAACTAGCGGGAGATACGAGCAGTACTTC,CAWSAQTSGRYEQYF
-,few,TRBJ2-1,TRBV11-2,TGTGCCAGCAGCTTTTACTGGGGCTCCTACAATGAGCAGTTCTTC,CASSFYWGSYNEQFF
-,-,TRBJ2-5,TRBV11-2,TGTGCCAGCAGCTTAGAGAGGACCGTAGAGACCCAGTACTTC,CASSLERTVETQYF
TRBD2,-,TRBJ2-1,TRBV5-4,TGTGCCAGCAGGCCCAGACTAGCGGGAGGGCCCACCGAGCAGTTCTTC,CASRPRLAGGPTEQFF
-,-,TRBJ2-7,TRBV28,TGTGCCAGCAGTCCAAATATAGACAGGATTGGGTACGAGCAGTACTTC,CASSPNIDRIGYEQYF
-,-,TRBJ2-2,TRBV7-3,TGTGCCAGCAGCTTAATAGGGGGGCGAGACACCGGGGAGCTGTTTTTT,CASSLIGGRDTGELFF
TRBD2,-,TRBJ2-6,TRBV28,TGTGCCAGCAGTTTTGGGGGAGGGTCTGGGGCCAACGTCCTGACTTTC,CASSFGGGSGANVLTF
-,-,TRBJ2-7,TRBV4-3,TGCGCCAGCAGCCAAAGACAAGATAGTGGCGAGCAGTACTTC,CASSQRQDSGEQYF
-,many,TRBJ2-7,TRBV4-2,TGTGCCAGCAGCCAAGCGGCCTCCTACGAGCAGTACTTC,CASSQAASYEQYF
-,many,TRBJ1-2,TRBV6-1,TGTGCCAGCAGTGCCGAGGGGCGATACGGCTACACCTTC,CASSAEGRYGYTF
-,many,TRBJ2-1,TRBV19,TGTGCCAGTAGTATAGATTCAGGGGGGACTTACAATGAGCAGTTCTTC,CASSIDSGGTYNEQFF
TRBD2,many,TRBJ2-7,TRBV4-2,TGTGCCAGCAGCCAAGATTGGGGGGAGGGCTCCTACGAGCAGTACTTC,CASSQDWGEGSYEQYF
-,-,TRBJ2-1,TRBV27,TGTGCCAGCAGTTTCGGGGGGCGCGTCAATGAGCAGTTCTTC,CASSFGGRVNEQFF
TRBD1,-,TRBJ2-7,TRBV10-1,TGCGCCAGCAGTGATCGCCGGGACAGGATCTCCTACGAGCAGTACTTC,CASSDRRDRISYEQYF
TRBD2,-,TRBJ2-5,TRBV11-3,TGTGCCAGCAGCTTAGGGGGGGGGAGCGGCGCTTCGAGGGAGACCCAGTACTTC,CASSLGGGSGASRETQYF